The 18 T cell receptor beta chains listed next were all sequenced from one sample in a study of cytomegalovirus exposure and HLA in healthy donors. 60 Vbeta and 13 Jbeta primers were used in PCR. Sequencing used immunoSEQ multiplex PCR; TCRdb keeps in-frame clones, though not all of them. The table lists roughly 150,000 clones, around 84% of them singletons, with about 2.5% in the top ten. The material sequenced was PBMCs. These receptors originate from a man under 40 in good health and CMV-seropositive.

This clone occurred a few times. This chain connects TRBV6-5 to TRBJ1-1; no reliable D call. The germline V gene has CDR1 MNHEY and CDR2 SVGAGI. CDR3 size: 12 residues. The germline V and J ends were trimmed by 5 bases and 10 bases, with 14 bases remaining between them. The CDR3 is CASSPDSVGAFF. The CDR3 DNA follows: TGTGCCAGCAGTCCCGACTCGGTCGGAGCTTTCTTT.

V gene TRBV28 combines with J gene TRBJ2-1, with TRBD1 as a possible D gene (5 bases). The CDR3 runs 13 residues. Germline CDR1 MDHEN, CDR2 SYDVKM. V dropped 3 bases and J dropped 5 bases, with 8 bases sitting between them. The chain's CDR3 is CASSLGLDNEQFF. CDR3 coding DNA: TGTGCCAGCAGTTTGGGGCTTGACAATGAGCAGTTCTTC.

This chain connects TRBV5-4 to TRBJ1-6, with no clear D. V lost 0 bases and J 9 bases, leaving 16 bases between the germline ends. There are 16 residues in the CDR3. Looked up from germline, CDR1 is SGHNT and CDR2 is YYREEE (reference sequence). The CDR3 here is CASSLVVQAGSSPLHF. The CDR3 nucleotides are TGTGCCAGCAGCTTGGTGGTGCAGGCGGGAAGTTCACCCCTCCACTTT.

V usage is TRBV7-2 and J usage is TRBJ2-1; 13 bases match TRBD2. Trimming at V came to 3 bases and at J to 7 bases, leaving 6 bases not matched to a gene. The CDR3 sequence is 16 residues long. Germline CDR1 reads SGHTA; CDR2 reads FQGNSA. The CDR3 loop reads CASSFTSGREENEQFF. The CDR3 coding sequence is TGTGCCAGCAGCTTTACTAGCGGGAGGGAGGAGAATGAGCAGTTCTTC.

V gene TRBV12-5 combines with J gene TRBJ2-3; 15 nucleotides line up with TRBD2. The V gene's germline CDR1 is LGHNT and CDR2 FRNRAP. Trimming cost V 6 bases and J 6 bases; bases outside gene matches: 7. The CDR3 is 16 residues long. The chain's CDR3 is CASGNGLAGGVDTQYF. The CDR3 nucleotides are TGTGCTAGTGGCAACGGACTAGCGGGAGGGGTGGATACGCAGTATTTT.

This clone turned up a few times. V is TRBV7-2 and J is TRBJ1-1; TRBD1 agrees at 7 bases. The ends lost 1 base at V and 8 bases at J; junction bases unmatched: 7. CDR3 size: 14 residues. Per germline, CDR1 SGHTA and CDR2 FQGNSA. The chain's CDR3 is CASSLVWDSGEAFF. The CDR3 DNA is TGTGCCAGCAGCTTAGTCTGGGACAGCGGAGAAGCTTTCTTT.

DNA of the CDR3: TGTGCCAGCTCTCCTACTCTAGCGGGGGAAGAGACCCAGTACTTC. Protein product: CASSPTLAGEETQYF. The chain carries TRBV18 and TRBJ2-5; 10 bases are shared with TRBD2. The germline gives CDR1 KGHSH, CDR2 LQKENI. V was pared by 6 bases and J by 3 bases, with 7 bases of the junction left unmatched. The CDR3 consists of 15 residues.

The CDR3 sequence: CASGPGDYEQYF. CDR3 in DNA: TGTGCTAGTGGCCCGGGAGACTACGAGCAGTACTTC. V and J are TRBV12-5 and TRBJ2-5; possible D gene TRBD2, 6 bases. Judging by the DNA end, TRBJ2-7 fits better; the J call may be wrong. Germline-derived CDR1 and CDR2 are LGHNT and FRNRAP. The CDR3 contains 12 residues.

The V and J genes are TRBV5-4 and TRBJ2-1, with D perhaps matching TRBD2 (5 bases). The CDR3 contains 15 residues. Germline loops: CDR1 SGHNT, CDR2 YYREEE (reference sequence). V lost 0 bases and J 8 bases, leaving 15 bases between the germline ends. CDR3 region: CASSLGSPWGDEQFF. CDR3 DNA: TGTGCCAGCAGCTTGGGGTCCCCTTGGGGAGATGAGCAGTTCTTC.

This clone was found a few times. The CDR3 reads CASSEGDTGELFF. The CDR3 nucleotides read TGTGCCAGCAGTGAAGGGGACACCGGGGAGCTGTTTTTT. V is TRBV6-5 and J is TRBJ2-2, with D possibly being TRBD1 (5 bases). Trimming left V 5 bases short and J 3 bases short, with 7 bases between. Germline assignment: CDR1 MNHEY and CDR2 SVGAGI. The CDR3 spans 13 residues.

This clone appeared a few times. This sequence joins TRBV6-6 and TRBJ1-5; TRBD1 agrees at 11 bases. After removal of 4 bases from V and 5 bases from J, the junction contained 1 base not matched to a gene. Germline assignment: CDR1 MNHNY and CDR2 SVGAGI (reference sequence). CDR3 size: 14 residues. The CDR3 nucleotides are TGTGCCAGCAGTTGGGGACAGGGGGATCAGCCCCAGCATTTT. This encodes CASSWGQGDQPQHF.

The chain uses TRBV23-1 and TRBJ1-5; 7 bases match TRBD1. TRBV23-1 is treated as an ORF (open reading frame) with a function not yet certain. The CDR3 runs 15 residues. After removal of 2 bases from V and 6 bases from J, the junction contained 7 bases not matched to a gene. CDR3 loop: CASSQDGQAGQPQHF. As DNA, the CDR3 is TGCGCCAGCAGTCAAGACGGACAGGCGGGTCAGCCCCAGCATTTT.

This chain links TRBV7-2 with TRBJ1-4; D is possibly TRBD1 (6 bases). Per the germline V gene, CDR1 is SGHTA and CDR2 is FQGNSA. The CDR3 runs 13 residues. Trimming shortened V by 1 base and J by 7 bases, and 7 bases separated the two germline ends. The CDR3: CASSLVQGEKLFF. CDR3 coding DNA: TGTGCCAGCAGCTTAGTACAGGGTGAAAAACTGTTTTTT. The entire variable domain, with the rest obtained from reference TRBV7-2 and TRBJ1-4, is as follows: GAGVSQSPSNKVTEKGKDVELRCDPISGHTALYWYRQSLGQGLEFLIYFQGNSAPDKSGLPSDRFSAERTGGSVSTLTIQRTQQEDSAVYLCASSLVQGEKLFFGSGTQLSVL.

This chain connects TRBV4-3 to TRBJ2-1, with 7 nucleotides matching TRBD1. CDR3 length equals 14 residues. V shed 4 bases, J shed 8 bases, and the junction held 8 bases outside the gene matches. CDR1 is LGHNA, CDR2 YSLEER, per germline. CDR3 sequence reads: CASSPGEGADEQFF. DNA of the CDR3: TGCGCCAGCAGCCCCGGTGAGGGGGCGGATGAGCAGTTCTTC.

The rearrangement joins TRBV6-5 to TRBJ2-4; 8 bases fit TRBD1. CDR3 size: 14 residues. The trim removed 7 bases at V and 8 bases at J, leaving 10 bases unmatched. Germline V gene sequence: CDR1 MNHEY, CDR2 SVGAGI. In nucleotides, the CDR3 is TGTGCCAGCACCAAGATACAGGGGGAGGACATTCAGTACTTC. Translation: CASTKIQGEDIQYF.

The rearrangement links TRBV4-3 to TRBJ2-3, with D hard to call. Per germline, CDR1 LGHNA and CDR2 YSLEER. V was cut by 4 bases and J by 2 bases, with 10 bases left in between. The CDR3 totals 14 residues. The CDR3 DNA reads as TGCGCCAGCAGCCTAACCCTATTCACAGATACGCAGTATTTT. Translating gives CASSLTLFTDTQYF.

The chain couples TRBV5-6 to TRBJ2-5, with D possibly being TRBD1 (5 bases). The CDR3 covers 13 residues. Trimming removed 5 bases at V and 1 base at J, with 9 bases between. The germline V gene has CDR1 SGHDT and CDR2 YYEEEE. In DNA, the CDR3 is TGTGCCAGCAGGGGGCAGATCCAAGAGACCCAGTACTTC. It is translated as CASRGQIQETQYF.

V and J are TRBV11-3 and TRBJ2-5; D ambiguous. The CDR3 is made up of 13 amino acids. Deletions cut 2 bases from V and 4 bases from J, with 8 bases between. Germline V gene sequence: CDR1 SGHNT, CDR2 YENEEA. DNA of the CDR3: TGTGCCAGCAGCTTAACCCAGGCAGAGACCCAGTACTTC. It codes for CASSLTQAETQYF.